This TCR beta chain was documented in a study of T cell responses to AZD1222 COVID-19 vaccine. Findings and limits, study-wide: The reported proportion of spike-specific TCRs targeting unmutated variant regions was nearly half. CD4 TCRs linked to vaccination spanned spike, dominating at 160-218 and 743-854. Once two AZD1222 doses were given, Spike-specific TCR breadth and depth went up. Donor demographics were predominantly white British with a female majority; clonal diversity may be underestimated.

Produced via immunoSEQ multiplex PCR; TCRdb's table is partial and in-frame only. The repertoire includes approximately 180,000 clones, around 93% of them detected once, and 0.95% to 1.3% sits in the top ten. On this clone itself: Its specificity is not known.

V dropped 0 bases and J dropped 0 bases, with 7 bases sitting between them. This CDR3 spans 15 amino acids. The V gene's germline CDR1 is SNHLY and CDR2 FYNNEI. This sample comprised peripheral blood, obtained 28 days after the second dose of the MenACWY control vaccine. The TCR comes from an adult who received the MenACWY meningococcal vaccine as a control. The gene calls are TRBV2 and TRBJ2-3, with D unclear. The CDR3 region is CASSEALRSTDTQYF. The CDR3 bases are TGTGCCAGCAGTGAAGCGCTACGAAGCACAGATACGCAGTATTTT.